The clone carrying this TCR beta chain was observed a few times. Its antigen is currently unknown. This sample stems from a study of T-cell reconstitution after alpha-beta-depleted transplantation in children. Unique molecular identifiers tagged the TCRbeta library. Using its own MiXCR run on the PCR reads, TCRdb lists one record per CDR3 protein. The sample has 700,000 to 950,000 distinct CDR3 sequences, roughly 15% seen once. There are 15 residues in the CDR3. Germline CDR1 MNHEY, CDR2 SVGAGI. V was shortened by 2 bases and J by 5 bases, with 15 bases between the two germline ends. Study results and caveats: Newly made T cells mostly supplied T-cell counts and diversity one year after transplant. In patients about two months after transplant, alpha-beta T cells reportedly arose from several hundred expanded graft clones. Some patients' high day-60 TCRbeta diversity was traced to surviving recipient T cells and thymic progenitors.

Sequencing used PBMCs, mostly from graft donor cells, obtained 360 days after TCRalphabeta/CD19-depleted stem cell transplant. The receptor's source is a male patient aged 10 to 17 who had a stem cell transplant for acute lymphoblastic leukemia, so the T cells may come from the graft donor. The genes are TRBV6-5 and TRBJ2-5, with D possibly TRBD2 on 7 matching bases. The CDR3 sequence: CASSYGGGARETQYF. The CDR3 nucleotides read TGTGCCAGCAGTTACGGGGGGGGCGCGCGGGAGACCCAGTACTTC.